These 20 T cell receptor beta chains originate from one sample sequenced in a study of blood T cell repertoires in COVID-19. TCRdb's table, derived via immunoSEQ multiplex PCR, lists solely in-frame clones and lacks some. The data contain about 55,000 clones, around 85% of them seen just once; the ten biggest clones take up roughly an eighth. Sequences were obtained from peripheral blood. These receptors were obtained from a human donor in a cohort sampled during active COVID-19.

The chain joins TRBV11-2 to TRBJ2-1; TRBD2 is a possible D gene (6 bases). This CDR3 is built from 16 residues. In germline, CDR1 is SGHAT, CDR2 FQNNGV. Trimming removed 1 base from V and 2 bases from J, with 12 bases in between. This CDR3 reads CASSLGAKRAYNEQFF. CDR3 DNA sequence: TGTGCCAGCAGCTTAGGCGCGAAGCGGGCCTACAATGAGCAGTTCTTC.

This sequence joins TRBV19 and TRBJ2-5, with TRBD2 matching 10 bases. V gave up 3 bases and J gave up 5 bases; unmatched junction bases: 9. The CDR3 is 16 amino acids. In germline, CDR1 is LNHDA, CDR2 SQIVND (reference sequence). CDR3 bases: TGTGCCAGTAGTATCCCAGCGGGAGGGACAATGGAGACCCAGTACTTC. Its translation: CASSIPAGGTMETQYF. Using reference TRBV19 and TRBJ2-5 for the parts outside the CDR3, the full variable domain is DGGITQSPKYLFRKEGQNVTLSCEQNLNHDAMYWYRQDPGQGLRLIYYSQIVNDFQKGDIAEGYSVSREKKESFPLTVTSAQKNPTAFYLCASSIPAGGTMETQYFGPGTRLLVL.

This chain joins TRBV9 and TRBJ1-6, with D possibly matching TRBD1 (6 bases). V lost 1 base, J lost 6 bases, and 8 bases lay in between. The CDR3 spans 14 residues. Germline assignment: CDR1 SGDLS and CDR2 YYNGEE. The CDR3 reads CASSVNRANSPLHF. CDR3 bases: TGTGCCAGCAGCGTAAACAGGGCTAATTCACCCCTCCACTTT. Filled out from reference TRBV9 and TRBJ1-6, the complete variable domain reads DSGVTQTPKHLITATGQRVTLRCSPRSGDLSVYWYQQSLDQGLQFLIQYYNGEERAKGNILERFSAQQFPDLHSELNLSSLELGDSALYFCASSVNRANSPLHFGNGTRLTVT.

The chain is built from TRBV10-3 and TRBJ2-3; D perhaps matches TRBD2 (6 bases). V was clipped by 11 bases and J by 0 bases, with 12 bases between them. Germline V gene lookup returns CDR1 ENHRY and CDR2 SYGVKD. The CDR3 runs 13 residues. CDR3 amino acids: CACGTGSTDTQYF. The DNA of the CDR3 is TGTGCCTGTGGGACTGGTAGCACAGATACGCAGTATTTT.

This chain uses TRBV9 with TRBJ2-1; D is possibly TRBD1 (6 bases). The V and J ends lost 4 bases and 0 bases respectively, with 14 bases between them. The germline V gene has CDR1 SGDLS and CDR2 YYNGEE. This CDR3 spans 16 amino acids. The CDR3 DNA reads as TGTGCCAGCAGCTTAAGGACGGACAGCTCCTACAATGAGCAGTTCTTC. Its translation is CASSLRTDSSYNEQFF.

The chain joins TRBV28 to TRBJ1-5, with a tentative D call TRBD1 (5 bases). CDR3 length: 15 residues. Germline loops: CDR1 MDHEN, CDR2 SYDVKM. Trimming removed 2 bases from V and 4 bases from J, with 12 bases in between. CDR3 bases: TGTGCCAGCAGTTTAGTCACAGGAGTAAATCAGCCCCAGCATTTT. The encoded protein is CASSLVTGVNQPQHF.

The chain recombines TRBV5-5 with TRBJ2-2; 9 bases are a match to TRBD2. Losses at the gene ends were 4 bases for V and 8 bases for J; bases not matched to a gene: 9. This CDR3 spans 15 amino acids. Germline-derived CDR1 and CDR2 are SGHKS and YYEKEE (reference sequence). The CDR3 sequence is CASSIPSSGVGELFF. The CDR3 nucleotides are TGTGCCAGCAGCATACCTTCTAGCGGGGTAGGGGAGCTGTTTTTT.

The chain has TRBV15 and TRBJ2-3; the D gene is possibly TRBD2 (7 bases). The V and J ends lost 5 bases and 3 bases respectively, with 12 bases between them. The CDR3 is 14 residues long. The germline V gene encodes CDR1 LNHNV and CDR2 YYDKDF (reference sequence). DNA for the CDR3: TGTGCCACCAGCGAAGGGGGGGGGACAGATACGCAGTATTTT. It encodes CATSEGGGTDTQYF.

V gene TRBV28 combines with J gene TRBJ1-2; D perhaps matches TRBD1 (6 bases). V was trimmed by 11 bases and J by 2 bases, leaving 24 bases between them. The CDR3 is 16 amino acids. CDR1 is MDHEN and CDR2 is SYDVKM in the germline V gene. This chain's CDR3 is CAVLRPADRRNYGYTF. CDR3 in DNA: TGTGCCGTACTGCGCCCGGCCGACAGGCGCAACTATGGCTACACCTTC.

This chain links TRBV3-1 (or the pseudogene TRBV3-2) with TRBJ2-5; 8 nucleotides align to TRBD2. The CDR3 runs 15 residues. With 3 bases clipped from V and 2 bases from J, the junction kept 5 bases outside the gene matches. Germline CDR1 is LGHDT and CDR2 is YNNKEL (reference sequence). The CDR3 region has the DNA TGTGCCAGCAGCCAGATTGGGACTAGTCAAGAGACCCAGTACTTC. Translated: CASSQIGTSQETQYF.

This clone was observed a few times. The chain links TRBV28 to TRBJ2-7; no firm D call. Trimming shortened V by 8 bases and J by 0 bases, and 5 bases separated the two germline ends. This CDR3 spans 11 amino acids. Germline V CDR1 and CDR2: MDHEN, SYDVKM. CDR3 sequence (DNA): TGTGCCAGCTGTCGCTCCTACGAGCAGTACTTC. This codes for CASCRSYEQYF.

This sequence joins TRBV7-6 and TRBJ2-5; TRBD1 matches 7 bases. The CDR3 extends over 13 amino acids. V shed 5 bases, J shed 1 base, and the junction held 1 base outside the gene matches. Germline V gene data show CDR1 as SGHVS and CDR2 as FNYEAQ. CDR3 loop: CASSQGVQETQYF. The CDR3 nucleotides are TGTGCCAGCAGCCAGGGGGTCCAAGAGACCCAGTACTTC.

This sequence joins TRBV15 and TRBJ2-7; 7 bases fit TRBD2. Germline CDR1 reads LNHNV; CDR2 reads YYDKDF (reference sequence). V gave up 0 bases and J gave up 4 bases; unmatched junction bases: 6. This CDR3 has 15 residues. In DNA, the CDR3 is TGTGCCACCAGCAGAGATGGGGAGGGTTGGTACGAGCAGTACTTC. Encoded protein: CATSRDGEGWYEQYF.

This clone came up once. The V call is TRBV4-3, the J call TRBJ2-5; D remains unclear. V dropped 0 bases and J dropped 2 bases, with 13 bases sitting between them. Germline lookup yields CDR1 LGHNA and CDR2 YSLEER. The CDR3 contains 16 residues. The CDR3 bases are TGCGCCAGCAGCCAAGATTTGAGGCTAGTGCAAGAGACCCAGTACTTC. It translates to CASSQDLRLVQETQYF.

The chain is built from TRBV7-2 and TRBJ2-3, with 8 nucleotides matching TRBD2. The CDR3 spans 15 residues. CDR1 and CDR2 (germline): SGHTA, FQGNSA. Losses at the gene ends were 2 bases for V and 3 bases for J; bases not matched to a gene: 4. The CDR3 loop is CASSLREGNTDTQYF. The CDR3 coding sequence is TGTGCCAGCAGCTTACGGGAGGGGAATACAGATACGCAGTATTTT.

The rearrangement links TRBV27 to TRBJ1-2; no definite D call. Germline CDR1 is MNHEY and CDR2 is SMNVEV (reference sequence). V was pared by 6 bases and J by 0 bases, with 11 bases between. CDR3 length: 14 amino acids. DNA of the CDR3: TGTGCCAGCAGGCCCCCCGAGTCTAACTATGGCTACACCTTC. Protein: CASRPPESNYGYTF.

The count of this clone is one. The chain is built from TRBV7-9 and TRBJ2-7; TRBD2 might be the D (6 bases). V was pared by 5 bases and J by 0 bases, with 14 bases between. From germline, CDR1 is SEHNR and CDR2 FQNEAQ (reference sequence). This CDR3 contains 15 residues. CDR3 residues: CASSVGLTSSYEQYF. The CDR3 DNA reads TGTGCCAGCAGCGTCGGACTAACTAGCTCCTACGAGCAGTACTTC.

This rearrangement joins TRBV9 to TRBJ1-1; 8 bases line up with TRBD1. This CDR3 region has 14 residues. Trimming at V came to 5 bases and at J to 1 base, leaving 4 bases not matched to a gene. Germline CDR1 and CDR2: SGDLS and YYNGEE. DNA for the CDR3: TGTGCCAGCAGAAACGGACAGGGGAACACTGAAGCTTTCTTT. Residues: CASRNGQGNTEAFF.

The chain employs TRBV5-6 and TRBJ1-6, with 10 bases lining up with TRBD1. With V trimmed by 0 bases and J by 7 bases, 7 bases remained unmatched. The CDR3 spans 17 residues. Per germline, CDR1 SGHDT and CDR2 YYEEEE. The CDR3 sequence is CASSLVGDRGRNSPLHF. DNA for the CDR3: TGTGCCAGCAGCTTGGTCGGGGACAGGGGTCGGAATTCACCCCTCCACTTT.

V is TRBV5-1 and J is TRBJ2-5, with 10 bases aligning to TRBD1. CDR3 length: 14 residues. V shed 5 bases and J 3 bases; nucleotides not matched to a gene: 4. Germline CDR1 and CDR2: SGHRS and YFSETQ. This chain's CDR3 is CASSPGTGEETQYF. The CDR3 region has the DNA TGCGCCAGCAGTCCCGGGACAGGGGAAGAGACCCAGTACTTC.